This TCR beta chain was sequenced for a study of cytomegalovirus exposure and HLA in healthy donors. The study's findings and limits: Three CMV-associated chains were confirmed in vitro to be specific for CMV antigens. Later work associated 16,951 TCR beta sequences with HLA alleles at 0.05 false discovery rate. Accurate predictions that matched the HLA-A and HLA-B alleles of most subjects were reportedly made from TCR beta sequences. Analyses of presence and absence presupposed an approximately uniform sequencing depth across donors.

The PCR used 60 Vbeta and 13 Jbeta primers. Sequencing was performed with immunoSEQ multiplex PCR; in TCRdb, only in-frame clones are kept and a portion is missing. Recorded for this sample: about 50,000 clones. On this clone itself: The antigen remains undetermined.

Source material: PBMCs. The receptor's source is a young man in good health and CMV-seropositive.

The CDR3: CASSLAMASGNTIYF. CDR3 coding DNA: TGCGCCAGCAGCTTGGCGATGGCCTCAGGAAACACCATATATTTT. This chain links TRBV5-1 with TRBJ1-3; D remains unclear. Trimming pared 0 bases from V and 4 bases from J, leaving 11 bases between. The CDR3 is 15 residues long. Germline V gene sequence: CDR1 SGHRS, CDR2 YFSETQ.